This T cell receptor (beta chain) was documented in a study of glioma-infiltrating T cells after dendritic cell vaccination. Overall study: Autologous tumor lysate-pulsed dendritic cell vaccination was given between the early 2000s and the early 2010s. The vaccine used monocyte-derived dendritic cells pulsed overnight with autologous tumor lysate.

Described time point: after dendritic cell vaccination, including at tumor progression/relapse. All glioblastoma patients lacked an isocitrate dehydrogenase mutation. CDR3 length: 15 residues. Trimming at V came to 5 bases and at J to 1 base, leaving 5 bases not matched to a gene. Germline CDR1 SGHTA, CDR2 FQGTGA. Sequenced by immunoSEQ multiplex PCR; TCRdb stores in-frame clones only, minus some. Among approximately 46,000 clones listed, approximately 91% were seen once. Sequencing used blood, obtained after dendritic cell vaccination. The rearrangement uses TRBV7-3 and TRBJ2-3; 8 bases are shared with TRBD2. The clonotype was recovered from a human donor with glioblastoma. In DNA form, the CDR3 reads TGTGCCAGCAGCCAAGGACTAGCTGGCACAGATACGCAGTATTTT. Protein product: CASSQGLAGTDTQYF. The full variable domain, completed using reference TRBV7-3 and TRBJ2-3, is GAGVSQTPSNKVTEKGKYVELRCDPISGHTALYWYRQSLGQGPEFLIYFQGTGAADDSGLPNDRFFAVRPEGSVSTLKIQRTERGDSAVYLCASSQGLAGTDTQYFGPGTRLTVL.